This T cell receptor (beta chain) was found in a study of cytomegalovirus exposure and HLA in healthy donors. Regarding the study as a whole: Using a false discovery rate of 0.05, a later analysis showed that fewer than 20,000 TCR beta sequences were associated with HLA alleles. The authors considered a cluster of highly shared sequence variants likely to be a sequencing artifact. According to an earlier analysis, most TCR beta V segments yielded productive rearrangements about 87% or about 30% of the time. It was reported that the classifier diagnosed cytomegalovirus status with high specificity and sensitivity in both the original and validation cohorts.

PCR primers comprised 60 Vbeta and 13 Jbeta primers. Sequenced by immunoSEQ multiplex PCR; TCRdb stores in-frame clones only, minus some. Of some 190,000 clones detected, roughly 79% appear once; the ten largest clones hold over 1.5%. With regard to this clone: Its antigen remains unknown.

With V trimmed by 4 bases and J by 2 bases, 12 bases remained unmatched. Germline V CDR1 and CDR2: PRHDT, FYEKMQ (reference sequence). This CDR3 is built from 18 residues. What was sequenced was PBMCs. The chain is built from TRBV13 and TRBJ2-3; the match to TRBD2 covers 10 bases. The receptor was derived from a woman between 18 and 30 years old in good health and CMV-seronegative. CDR3 DNA: TGTGCCAGCAGCTCGGGACCCCCTAGCGGGGGAACCACAGATACGCAGTATTTT. Encoded protein: CASSSGPPSGGTTDTQYF.